This TCR beta chain originates from a study of cytomegalovirus exposure and HLA in healthy donors. Study conclusions and caveats: Cytomegalovirus-associated TCR beta chains were listed, numbering under 200.

Repertoires were generated with immunoSEQ multiplex PCR, while TCRdb's copy carries only in-frame clones and drops some. The data contain over 150,000 clones, roughly four fifths of them singletons. V lost 5 bases to trimming and J lost 7 bases; unmatched junction nucleotides: 12. CDR3 length equals 16 residues. CDR1 and CDR2 (germline): MNHNY, SVGAGI (reference sequence). As to this clone: Its target is unknown.

The chain employs TRBV6-6 and TRBJ2-2, with 8 positions matching TRBD1. The source of this sequence is a woman aged 18-29 years in good health and CMV-seropositive. The source material was PBMCs. Here the CDR3 DNA reads TGTGCCAGCAGTGCGGTCTTGGACAGGGCTGGCGGGGAGCTGTTTTTT. Translating it yields CASSAVLDRAGGELFF.